This T cell receptor (beta chain) was documented in a study of regulatory T cells. Study-level results: In CD3G-deficient patients, conventional CD4+ T cells were enriched for hydrophobic CDR3 residues at positions 6 and 7. Patient repertoires had restricted TRB V-J pairs and skewed V and J usage, most in Tregs.

The CDR3 runs to 13 residues. Germline loops: CDR1 WNHNN, CDR2 SYGVQD (reference sequence). V lost 11 bases and J 1 base, leaving 13 bases between the germline ends. As regards this clone: Its matching antigen is unknown.

Primers: 52 TRBV forward and 13 TRBJ reverse. Assay used: immunoSEQ multiplex PCR; TCRdb lists only in-frame clones, some missing. The sample holds approximately 29,000 clones, about 93% seen once. Regulatory (CD25-high CD127-low) and conventional (CD25-low CD127-high) CD4+ T cells were sorted separately. The specimen sequenced was conventional CD4+ T cells sorted from blood. The rearrangement uses TRBV10-1 and TRBJ2-3; perhaps TRBD2 as D (7 bases). The sequence came from a child younger than 10 with CD3G deficiency. The CDR3 loop is CAGLGTRTDTQYF. The CDR3 nucleotides are TGCGCCGGACTAGGGACACGCACAGATACGCAGTATTTT.